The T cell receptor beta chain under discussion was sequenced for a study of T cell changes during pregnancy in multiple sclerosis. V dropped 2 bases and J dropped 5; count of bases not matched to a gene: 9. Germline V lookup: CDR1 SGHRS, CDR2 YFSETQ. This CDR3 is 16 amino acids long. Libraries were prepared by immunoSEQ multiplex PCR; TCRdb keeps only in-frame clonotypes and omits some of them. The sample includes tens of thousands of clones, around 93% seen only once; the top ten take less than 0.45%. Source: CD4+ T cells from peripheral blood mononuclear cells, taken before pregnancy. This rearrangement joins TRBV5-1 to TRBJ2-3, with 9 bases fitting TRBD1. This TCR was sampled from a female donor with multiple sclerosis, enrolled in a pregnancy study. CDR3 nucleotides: TGCGCCAGCAGCTTACCCCAAGGGACAGGGCTAGATACGCAGTATTTT. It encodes CASSLPQGTGLDTQYF.